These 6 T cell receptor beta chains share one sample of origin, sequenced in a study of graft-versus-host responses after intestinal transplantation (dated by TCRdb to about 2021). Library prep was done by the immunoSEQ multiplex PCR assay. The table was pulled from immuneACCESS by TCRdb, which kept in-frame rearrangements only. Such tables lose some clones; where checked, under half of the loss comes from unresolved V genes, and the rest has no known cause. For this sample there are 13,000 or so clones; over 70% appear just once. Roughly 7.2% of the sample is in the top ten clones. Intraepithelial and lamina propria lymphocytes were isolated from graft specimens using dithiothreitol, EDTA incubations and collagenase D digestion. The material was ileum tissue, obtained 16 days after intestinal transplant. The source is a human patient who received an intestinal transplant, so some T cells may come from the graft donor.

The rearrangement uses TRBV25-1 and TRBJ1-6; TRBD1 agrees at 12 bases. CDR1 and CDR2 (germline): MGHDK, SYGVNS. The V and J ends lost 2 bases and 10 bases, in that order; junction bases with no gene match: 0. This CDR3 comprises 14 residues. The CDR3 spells CASSEGTGGSPLHF. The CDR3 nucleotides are TGTGCCAGCAGTGAAGGGACAGGGGGCTCACCCCTCCACTTT.

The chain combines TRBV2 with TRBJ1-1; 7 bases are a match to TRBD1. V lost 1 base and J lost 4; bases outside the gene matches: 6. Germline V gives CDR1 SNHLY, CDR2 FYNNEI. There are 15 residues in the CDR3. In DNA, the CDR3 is TGTGCCAGCAGTGAAGTGGGCAGGGGGTCCACTGAAGCTTTCTTT. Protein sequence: CASSEVGRGSTEAFF.

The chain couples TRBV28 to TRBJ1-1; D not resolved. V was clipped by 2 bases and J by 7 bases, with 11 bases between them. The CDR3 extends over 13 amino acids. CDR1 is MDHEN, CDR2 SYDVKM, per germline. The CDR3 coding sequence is TGTGCCAGCAGTTTAGAGGTCGGGGTTGAAGCTTTCTTT. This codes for CASSLEVGVEAFF.

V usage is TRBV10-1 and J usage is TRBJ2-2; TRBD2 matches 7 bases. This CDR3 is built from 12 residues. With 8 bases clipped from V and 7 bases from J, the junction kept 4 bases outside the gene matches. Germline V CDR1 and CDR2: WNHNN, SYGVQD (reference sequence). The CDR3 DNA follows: TGCGCCAGCGGGAGGGCCTTCGGGGAGCTGTTTTTT. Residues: CASGRAFGELFF.

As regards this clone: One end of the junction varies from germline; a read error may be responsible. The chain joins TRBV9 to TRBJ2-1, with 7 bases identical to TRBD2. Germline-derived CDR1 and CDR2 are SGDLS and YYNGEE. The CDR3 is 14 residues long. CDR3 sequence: CASSPSGSNNEQFF. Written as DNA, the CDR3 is TGTGCCAGCAGCCCTAGCGGCTCCAACAATGAGCAGTTCTTC.

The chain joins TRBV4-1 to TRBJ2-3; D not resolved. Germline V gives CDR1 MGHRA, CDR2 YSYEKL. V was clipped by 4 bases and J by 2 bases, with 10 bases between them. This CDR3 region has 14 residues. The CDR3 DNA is TGCGCCAGCAGCCCTAAGGAGTTCACAGATACGCAGTATTTT. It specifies CASSPKEFTDTQYF.